A single sample gave rise to the 10 T cell receptor beta chains below, sequenced in a study of blood T cells in healthy people across ages. With a J-beta primer mix and a sample-barcoded 5' primer, a second PCR ran 7 to 11 cycles. TCRdb itself ran the 5' RACE reads through MiXCR, one entry per CDR3 protein. This sample has approximately 490,000 distinct CDR3 sequences, with about 24% found just once. The same data also contributed to another study, on T cells of mothers and their children.

The sequencing sample was made of blood. These receptors originate from a boy aged 10-17 years in good health.

The V gene is TRBV4-1, the J gene TRBJ2-1; D possibly matches TRBD1 or TRBD2 (5 bases each). The V gene lost 0 bases and the J gene lost 9 bases, with 12 bases spanning the gap. CDR1 and CDR2 from the germline V gene are MGHRA and YSYEKL. This CDR3 comprises 14 residues. The CDR3 region is CASSQEDRDAEQFF. CDR3 sequence (DNA): TGCGCCAGCAGCCAAGAGGATCGGGACGCTGAGCAGTTCTTC.

In this sample, this clonotype turned up a few times. The rearrangement uses TRBV19 and TRBJ2-5; D is unresolved. Per germline, CDR1 LNHDA and CDR2 SQIVND (reference sequence). The V end was cut by 5 bases, the J end by 0 bases, with 13 bases between. The CDR3 consists of 15 residues. CDR3 in amino acids: CASSPDATYQETQYF. CDR3 bases: TGTGCCAGTAGTCCGGACGCCACCTACCAAGAGACCCAGTACTTC.

The table lists this clonotype with a few counts. The V and J genes are TRBV2 and TRBJ2-3; weak D call: TRBD2 (5 bases). CDR3 length equals 15 residues. The V end was cut by 0 bases, the J end by 4 bases, with 11 bases between. Per germline, CDR1 SNHLY and CDR2 FYNNEI. The CDR3 DNA reads as TGTGCCAGCAGTGAAGCGATCAGGACTGCAGATACGCAGTATTTT. Its protein is CASSEAIRTADTQYF.

The table lists this clonotype with a few counts. This chain joins TRBV27 and TRBJ2-1; TRBD2 agrees at 11 bases. Germline V gene lookup returns CDR1 MNHEY and CDR2 SMNVEV (reference sequence). V shed 4 bases and J 2 bases; nucleotides not matched to a gene: 10. The CDR3 spans 18 residues. The CDR3 sequence: CASSSVIAGGRAYNEQFF. CDR3 sequence (DNA): TGTGCCAGCAGTTCGGTAATAGCGGGAGGGCGGGCCTACAATGAGCAGTTCTTC.

The chain is built from TRBV20-1 and TRBJ1-6; 9 bases line up with TRBD1. V lost 2 bases, J lost 10 bases, and 3 bases stayed unmatched. The CDR3 totals 13 residues. CDR1 is DFQATT, CDR2 SNEGSKA, per germline (reference sequence). The CDR3, as DNA: TGCAGTGCTAGACGGACAGGGGACTCACCCCTCCACTTT. It encodes CSARRTGDSPLHF.

The V and J genes are TRBV6-4 and TRBJ2-5, with a weak D call TRBD2 (5 bases). Trimming left V 4 bases short and J 4 bases short, with 10 bases between. Germline loops: CDR1 MRHNA, CDR2 SNTAGT. This CDR3 is built from 13 residues. CDR3: CASSGQAGETQYF. For the CDR3, the DNA is TGTGCCAGCAGTGGCCAGGCGGGAGAGACCCAGTACTTC.

This clonotype has more than one count but fewer than ten. The chain has TRBV7-2 and TRBJ2-7; 8 bases line up with TRBD2. V lost 1 base, J lost 7 bases, and 9 bases stayed unmatched. CDR3 length equals 15 residues. The germline CDR1 and CDR2 sequences are SGHTA and FQGNSA. Here the CDR3 reads CASSLVPGGPSEQYF. Written as DNA, the CDR3 is TGTGCCAGCAGCTTAGTTCCGGGGGGGCCGAGTGAGCAGTACTTC.

This clonotype was seen a handful of times. DNA of the CDR3: TGTGCCAGCTCACCTTACAGGGCAGGACGCCCTTTAGCCAAAAACATTCAGTACTTC. Residues: CASSPYRAGRPLAKNIQYF. The rearrangement links TRBV18 to TRBJ2-4, with a weak D call TRBD1 (6 bases). The CDR3 sequence is 19 residues long. Trimming took off 3 bases at V and 0 bases at J, with 21 bases between the two ends. Germline V gene lookup returns CDR1 KGHSH and CDR2 LQKENI. Full variable domain (rest looked up from reference TRBV18 and TRBJ2-4): NAGVMQNPRHLVRRRGQEARLRCSPMKGHSHVYWYRQLPEEGLKFMVYLQKENIIDESGMPKERFSAEFPKEGPSILRIQQVVRGDSAAYFCASSPYRAGRPLAKNIQYFGAGTRLSVL.

This clonotype was seen more than once but under ten times. The J gene is TRBJ2-7, the V gene TRBV7-2, with D possibly TRBD1 on 5 matching bases. CDR3 length: 15 amino acids. The germline V gene has CDR1 SGHTA and CDR2 FQGNSA. The V end was cut by 3 bases, the J end by 3 bases, with 15 bases between. CDR3 sequence: CASSFAWGQIYEQYF. CDR3 bases: TGTGCCAGCAGCTTCGCCTGGGGCCAGATCTACGAGCAGTACTTC.

The chain uses TRBV5-1 and TRBJ1-6, with TRBD1 as a possible D gene (5 bases). Germline lookup yields CDR1 SGHRS and CDR2 YFSETQ. CDR3 length equals 15 residues. V lost 1 base and J lost 5, with 10 bases in between. DNA of the CDR3: TGCGCCAGCAGCTTGCCGGGAGGGGATAATTCACCCCTCCACTTT. It specifies CASSLPGGDNSPLHF. Full variable domain (missing parts from reference TRBV5-1 and TRBJ1-6): KAGVTQTPRYLIKTRGQQVTLSCSPISGHRSVSWYQQTPGQGLQFLFEYFSETQRNKGNFPGRFSGRQFSNSRSEMNVSTLELGDSALYLCASSLPGGDNSPLHFGNGTRLTVT.